This TCR beta chain derives from a study of T cells in Graves' hyperthyroidism and ophthalmopathy. This clonotype appeared many times. J gave up 4 bases and V 0 bases, and 11 bases lay outside the gene matches. This CDR3 region has 17 residues. Germline V gives CDR1 MNHEY, CDR2 SVGAGI. From RNA transcripts, TCR beta CDR3 regions were amplified. A first-round RT-PCR of the TCR CDR3 used the HTBI primer set. TCRdb itself ran the multiplex PCR reads through MiXCR, one entry per CDR3 protein. The sample carries around 500,000 distinct CDR3 sequences, 11% to 15% recorded once. This receptor was obtained from a woman aged 35 to 49 with Graves' hyperthyroidism. The sequencing sample was made of blood. This chain links TRBV6-5 with TRBJ2-7; TRBD1 agrees at 8 bases. The CDR3 DNA sequence: TGTGCCAGCAGTTACTCGTTCCGGGACAGGACGACGTACGAGCAGTACTTC. This sequence encodes CASSYSFRDRTTYEQYF.